This TCR beta chain was recorded in a study of shared clonotypes between healthy human individuals (dated by TCRdb to the early 2020s). The study in broad terms: The cohort included three men and a couple of women between 18 and 49 years of age. Per donor, three plates each were used for CD4 naive and CD4 memory, two for CD8 naive, and one for CD8 memory. The study deeply sequenced blood TCR repertoires of about five healthy adults to estimate repertoire size and the extent of clonotype sharing between individuals. To increase sequencing depth and limit assay-specific biases, TCR repertoire library preparation and sequencing were carried out by different laboratories using diverse techniques. Between about 0.8 and 9 billion PBMCs per donor were obtained by leukapheresis.

The full study reports these points: Estimated clonotype richness was generally larger for naive than for memory subsets. Compared with non-shared clonotypes, the clonotypes found in all four sorted-subset donors had higher generation probabilities. Around 5% of naive CD4, 3% to 3.5% of naive CD8, about 2.1% of memory CD4, and 0.4% of memory CD8 clonotypes were shared across a few donors. Only blood was sampled, and tissue TCR repertoires likely differ from those in blood. Pairwise subsampling indicated that sequencing depth was expected to affect the degree of clonotype sharing among donors. Incomplete sequencing was indicated by rarefaction of sorted-subset datasets, despite the large sequencing depth. Because the study included only a small number of donors, the genetic and exposure-history diversity represented was limited.

The donors were healthy, HIV-negative adults with no recently reported acute infections or vaccinations. Every donor was a Caucasian adult living in Nashville, Tennessee, USA. CD4+ T cells were enriched through magnetic negative selection, after which naive cells were positively selected on CD45RA and the remaining negative fraction served as the memory subset. Blood was obtained by leukapheresis, after which PBMCs were separated by Ficoll-Histopaque density gradient centrifugation and cryopreserved in liquid nitrogen vapor phase. Analytical flow cytometry was used to check the purity and quantity of each magnetically sorted T cell population. Genomic DNA was isolated from each sorted fraction and quantified by UV absorbance on a Nanodrop 2000c. The germline V gene (reference sequence) gives CDR1 as LNHDA and CDR2 as SQIVND. Including cysteine and phenylalanine, the CDR3 has 17 amino acids. The read is trimmed to its CDR3 DNA, 51 bases read in frame from base 1. V was cut back by 4 bases and J by 7 bases, leaving a gap of 23 bases between them.

Using the deep immunoSEQ assay, TCR CDR3 regions were amplified from genomic DNA by multiplex PCR. For each cell subset, the extracted genomic DNA was distributed evenly across all wells of several immunoSEQ 96-well plates, and each plate served as one replicate. For sorted subsets, each replicate PCR was loaded with about 200 ng genomic DNA, equivalent to 30,000 or so T cell genomes. Purified libraries were measured with a Qubit 3.0 fluorometer, size-checked on a Bioanalyzer 2100, and measured again with the KAPA Library Quantification kit. Every immunoSEQ 96-well plate was sequenced on a separate single-read 150-cycle Illumina NextSeq 550 flow cell. Concerning the study's data processing: Because only junctional sequences without quality scores were contained in the immunoSEQ output, filtering matching that applied to full-length reads could not be performed. To assign V/J genes and CDR3, sequences were annotated using PyIR, a Python wrapper for IgBLAST v1.9, with IMGT germline references. Any read was removed if the V/J assignment was weak (E-value above 1e-6), the CDR3 was missing, or the read contained stop codons, out-of-frame junctions, or ambiguous translated residues. V3J clonotypes were defined as sequences sharing an identical inferred V gene, J gene, and CDR3 amino acid sequence. The percentage overlap between two repertoires was calculated by dividing the number of shared unique clonotypes by the size of the smaller repertoire. Three approaches were used to assess repertoire richness: RTK rarefaction, the Chao1 estimator, and Recon v2.1 estimates of unobserved clonotypes. Generation probabilities for all TCRbeta clonotypes obtained by the gDNA method from a few donors were computed using OLGA. Imported from immuneACCESS, the table was reduced by TCRdb to in-frame sequences with V and J called. These copies leave out some clones; in studies compared against another copy, an unresolved V gene accounts for under half, and the cause of the remainder is not known. V, J and clone size were drawn from that table, and D and trimming were deduced from the DNA. Present in this sample are fewer than 1.8 million clones, roughly 98.5% of which were seen just once. 0.3% to 0.45% of the sample is taken by the ten largest.

On this clone: What this receptor recognizes is not known. No base qualities exist here, and no much larger clone lies one base off it.

Sequenced material: naive CD4+ T cells sorted from blood. Taken with the paper, the label for cell subset or site translates to: CD45RA+ positively selected. The rearrangement combines TRBV19 with TRBJ1-5; the D gene cannot be resolved reliably. The receptor was isolated from a man in his thirties or forties in good health. The DNA is TGTGCCAGTAGTACCCGTGGTGGGTGGGAATTCAAGCAGCCCCAGCATTTT. Translation gives CASSTRGGWEFKQPQHF.